Here is one T cell receptor (beta chain) with its context. It has no known antigen specificity. As encoded in the germline V gene, CDR1 is LGHNT while CDR2 is FRNRAP. From the cysteine through the phenylalanine, the CDR3 covers 14 amino acids. The protein alone is recorded here. This sample stems from a study of T cells expressing NK-cell markers (dated by TCRdb to about 2020). With respect to the entire study: TCR beta-chain repertoires were profiled in sorted CD3+CD56+NKG2C+, CD3+CD56+NKG2C- and CD3+CD56-NKG2C+ T-cell subsets from several donors. Sequencing of the libraries produced 2 x 150 bp reads on Illumina HiSeq 2000/2500, MiSeq or NextSeq. The eight sequenced donors were randomly selected healthy volunteers, three men and five women. Among the eight sequenced donors, seven were HCMV-seropositive and one was HCMV-seronegative.

HCMV serostatus was determined by detecting HCMV-specific IgG in serum with a commercial ELISA kit. Ficoll density gradient centrifugation was used to isolate peripheral blood mononuclear cells from blood. Sequencing took place on an Illumina HiSeq 2000. TCR beta cDNA libraries were prepared using 5'RACE template switching, which introduced a universal primer site and unique molecular identifiers. Synthesis of cDNA was primed from the TCR beta constant segment and was followed by two consecutive PCR amplification steps. Concerning the study's data processing: MIGEC handled demultiplexing of the reads and grouping by UMI, while MiTCR was used to assemble and quantify clonotypes. Only TCR cDNA sequences supported by at least two reads were kept to exclude erroneous sequences. The tcR package was used for downstream repertoire analysis, and clonotypes were matched between fractions using CDR3 nucleotide sequence together with V segment. VDJmatch was used to annotate antigen specificity against VDJdb, with one amino acid substitution in CDR3 permitted. Following reprocessing of the reads by TCRdb, the data hold one row per CDR3 protein sequence and no DNA is available. These V and J calls originate from TCRdb's pipeline instead of the authors' own analysis. This sample's table has entries for about 260,000 distinct CDR3 sequences. The ten largest clones capture 0.39% of the sample.

What the study reported, not specific to this receptor: Those dominant clonotypes were again the most abundant among CD3+CD56-NKG2C+ cells in a handful of donors, at about 25-65%. Whether the expanded NKG2C-expressing T cell clones were specific for HCMV antigens remained unclear. In several donors, the dominant CD3+CD56+NKG2C+ clonotypes were found to rank among the top 10 CD8+ clonotypes and to make up about 1.0-7.5% of CD8+ T cells.

This receptor was obtained from a man between 18 and 35 years old in good health. Donor details come from another sample of the same person, matched by shared clones. The sequenced sample was blood T cells: a sorted CD56 or NKG2C T cell subset, CD4+ or CD8+ T cells, or bulk PBMC T cells (not recorded which). The V and J segments used are TRBV12-5 and TRBJ1-1; TCRdb names TRBD1, which stays unverified in the absence of DNA. The CDR3 protein sequence reads: CASGPGQINTEAFF. The variable domain in full, with residues beyond the CDR3 obtained from the reference TRBV12-5 and TRBJ1-1 genes, is DARVTQTPRHKVTEMGQEVTMRCQPILGHNTVFWYRQTMMQGLELLAYFRNRAPLDDSGMPKDRFSAEMPDATLATLKIQPSEPRDSAVYFCASGPGQINTEAFFGQGTRLTVV.